Each of the 32 T cell receptor beta chains below was sequenced from the same sample in a study of response to subunit inactivated influenza vaccine. TCRdb passed the RT-PCR reads through MiXCR, listing each CDR3 protein once. The sample includes about 620,000 distinct CDR3 sequences, about 11% seen only once; the top ten take 10%. The sequences come from PBMCs from blood, collected on the day of vaccination. Every receptor here comes from a man in his fifties or sixties who received an inactivated influenza vaccine.

This clonotype was seen many times. CDR3 sequence reads: CASSLKVTDNEQFF. CDR3 in DNA: TGTGCCAGCAGTTTGAAGGTTACCGACAATGAGCAGTTCTTC. This rearrangement joins TRBV12-3 or TRBV12-4 to TRBJ2-1, with D unresolved. The CDR3 covers 14 residues. Trimming left V 3 bases short and J 5 bases short, with 11 bases between.

This clonotype was observed a few times. The chain combines TRBV4-2 with TRBJ2-7; 15 nucleotides line up with TRBD2. V shed 0 bases, J shed 2 bases, and the junction held 8 bases outside the gene matches. The germline CDR1 and CDR2 sequences are LGHNA and YNFKEQ. This CDR3 region has 19 residues. The CDR3 DNA is TGTGCCAGCAGCCAAGATTTGGGGGGACTAGCGGGAGGTGCCTACGAGCAGTACTTC. Residues: CASSQDLGGLAGGAYEQYF.

There are a few counts of this clonotype. The V call is TRBV7-2, the J call TRBJ2-7; 10 nucleotides agree with TRBD2. The germline V gene has CDR1 SGHTA and CDR2 FQGNSA. Unmatched junction bases numbered 7, after V lost 4 bases and J lost 4 bases. The CDR3 length is 15 residues. CDR3 DNA: TGTGCCAGCAGCTCCCAAAGCGGGAGGGGTTACGAGCAGTACTTC. Encoded protein: CASSSQSGRGYEQYF. Supplemented by reference TRBV7-2 and TRBJ2-7, the full variable domain reads GAGVSQSPSNKVTEKGKDVELRCDPISGHTALYWYRQSLGQGLEFLIYFQGNSAPDKSGLPSDRFSAERTGGSVSTLTIQRTQQEDSAVYLCASSSQSGRGYEQYFGPGTRLTVT.

This chain uses TRBV27 with TRBJ1-2; weak D call: TRBD1 (5 bases). V was cut by 2 bases and J by 4 bases, with 11 bases left in between. Germline V gene sequence: CDR1 MNHEY, CDR2 SMNVEV (reference sequence). This CDR3 contains 14 residues. The CDR3 reads CASSLKGRTYGYTF. CDR3 DNA sequence: TGTGCCAGCAGTTTAAAGGGACGGACCTATGGCTACACCTTC.

This clonotype showed up many times. This chain uses TRBV12-3 or TRBV12-4 with TRBJ2-2, with 7 nucleotides matching TRBD2. V lost 6 bases, J lost 2 bases, and 6 bases stayed unmatched. CDR3 length: 15 residues. CDR3: CASSRSGTNTGELFF. The CDR3 coding sequence is TGTGCCAGCAGCCGGAGCGGGACTAACACCGGGGAGCTGTTTTTT.

This sequence joins TRBV7-9 and TRBJ2-7; 9 nucleotides line up with TRBD1. V lost 3 bases to trimming and J lost 4 bases; unmatched junction nucleotides: 4. The CDR3 has 14 residues. Looked up from germline, CDR1 is SEHNR and CDR2 is FQNEAQ (reference sequence). The CDR3 spells CASSFAQGAYEQYF. CDR3 in DNA: TGTGCCAGCAGCTTTGCACAGGGGGCATACGAGCAGTACTTC.

The rearrangement uses TRBV9 and TRBJ2-1; no clear D. This CDR3 has 16 residues. Looked up from germline, CDR1 is SGDLS and CDR2 is YYNGEE. V lost 4 bases to trimming and J lost 0 bases, with 14 bases between them. The CDR3 DNA sequence: TGTGCCAGCAGCCCATCATCGGCCCCCTCCTACAATGAGCAGTTCTTC. Translating it yields CASSPSSAPSYNEQFF.

In its sample, this clonotype was seen many times. The CDR3 DNA follows: TGCGCCAGCAGCTTAGGACTAGCGGGAGGTTGGACAGATACGCAGTATTTT. Translating it yields CASSLGLAGGWTDTQYF. The chain is built from TRBV5-1 and TRBJ2-3, with 14 bases that match TRBD2. The CDR3 length is 17 residues. Germline V gene lookup returns CDR1 SGHRS and CDR2 YFSETQ. V was pared by 2 bases and J by 3 bases, with 5 bases of the junction left unmatched.

The chain is built from TRBV24-1 and TRBJ2-3; 11 positions match TRBD1. J gave up 3 bases and V 3 bases, and 7 bases lay outside the gene matches. CDR1 and CDR2 (germline): KGHDR, SFDVKD. The CDR3 sequence is 17 residues long. The CDR3 sequence: CATSDPPGQGATDTQYF. CDR3 in DNA: TGTGCCACCAGTGATCCCCCCGGACAGGGGGCAACAGATACGCAGTATTTT.

The chain uses TRBV4-2 and TRBJ1-3; D gene unclear. CDR3 size: 15 residues. CDR1 is LGHNA and CDR2 is YNFKEQ in the germline V gene. V lost 1 base and J 0 bases, leaving 7 bases between the germline ends. The CDR3 is CASSQGAHSGNTIYF. The CDR3 DNA follows: TGTGCCAGCAGCCAAGGAGCTCACTCTGGAAACACCATATATTTT.

This clonotype was detected only a few times. This chain connects TRBV5-1 to TRBJ1-1; 9 bases align to TRBD1. The CDR3 is 15 amino acids. V was clipped by 5 bases and J by 3 bases; unmatched bases: 8. Germline V gene lookup returns CDR1 SGHRS and CDR2 YFSETQ. Written as DNA, the CDR3 is TGCGCCAGCAGTATGGGGACAGGGACCGACACTGAAGCTTTCTTT. As protein: CASSMGTGTDTEAFF.

The V and J genes are TRBV11-2 and TRBJ1-1; 9 bases align to TRBD1. V shed 7 bases and J 1 base; nucleotides not matched to a gene: 13. The germline V gene has CDR1 SGHAT and CDR2 FQNNGV. The CDR3 runs 17 residues. The CDR3 loop reads CASNGGTGNFRNTEAFF. In nucleotides, the CDR3 is TGTGCCAGCAACGGGGGGACAGGGAACTTCCGGAACACTGAAGCTTTCTTT.

This clonotype was seen ten or more times. This chain uses TRBV29-1 with TRBJ2-1, with 8 positions matching TRBD2. The length of the CDR3 is 12 residues. Germline CDR1 and CDR2: SQVTM and ANQGSEA. Trimming cost V 5 bases and J 6 bases; bases outside gene matches: 3. The CDR3 DNA is TGCAGCGTTCTCGGGAGGGTCAATGAGCAGTTCTTC. Translation gives CSVLGRVNEQFF.

This clonotype turned up a few times. The rearrangement links TRBV6-2 or TRBV6-3 to TRBJ2-1, with 7 bases identical to TRBD2. Trimming took 8 bases from V and 0 from J; bases not matched to a gene: 13. Germline V lookup: CDR1 MNHEY, CDR2 SVGEGT. This CDR3 spans 17 amino acids. In DNA form, the CDR3 reads TGTGCCAGCGCCGACTTACTAGCGCTTGACTCCTACAATGAGCAGTTCTTC. It yields the protein CASADLLALDSYNEQFF.

In this sample, this clonotype turned up a few times. The chain couples TRBV5-1 to TRBJ2-5; 15 bases line up with TRBD2. Trimming took 5 bases from V and 4 from J; bases not matched to a gene: 9. The CDR3 length is 17 residues. Looked up from germline, CDR1 is SGHRS and CDR2 is YFSETQ. CDR3 loop: CASRTGTSGGMIETQYF. CDR3 bases: TGCGCCAGCAGAACCGGGACTAGCGGGGGGATGATAGAGACCCAGTACTTC. Combining the CDR3 with reference TRBV5-1 and TRBJ2-5 gives the whole variable domain KAGVTQTPRYLIKTRGQQVTLSCSPISGHRSVSWYQQTPGQGLQFLFEYFSETQRNKGNFPGRFSGRQFSNSRSEMNVSTLELGDSALYLCASRTGTSGGMIETQYFGPGTRLLVL.

This sequence joins TRBV9 and TRBJ2-1, with 7 bases matching TRBD1. The CDR3 length is 15 residues. The J segment lost 6 bases and the V segment lost 0 bases, leaving 6 bases of the junction unmatched. CDR1 SGDLS and CDR2 YYNGEE come from the germline V gene. The DNA for the CDR3 is TGTGCCAGCAGCGTAGCTCCCGGGACAGTCAATGAGCAGTTCTTC. It yields the protein CASSVAPGTVNEQFF. Looking up the rest from reference TRBV9 and TRBJ2-1 gives the full variable domain: DSGVTQTPKHLITATGQRVTLRCSPRSGDLSVYWYQQSLDQGLQFLIQYYNGEERAKGNILERFSAQQFPDLHSELNLSSLELGDSALYFCASSVAPGTVNEQFFGPGTRLTVL.

The table lists this clonotype with many counts. V is TRBV7-9 and J is TRBJ2-1; D gene uncertain. The germline V and J ends were trimmed by 5 bases and 2 bases, with 16 bases remaining between them. The CDR3 runs to 16 residues. Germline loops: CDR1 SEHNR, CDR2 FQNEAQ (reference sequence). The CDR3 DNA follows: TGTGCCAGCAGCCCCCCGGGCCGAGCGCCCTACAATGAGCAGTTCTTC. As protein: CASSPPGRAPYNEQFF.

This chain joins TRBV7-2 and TRBJ2-3; 11 bases align to TRBD2. The CDR3 is made up of 16 amino acids. V lost 4 bases, J lost 3 bases, and 6 bases stayed unmatched. From germline, CDR1 is SGHTA and CDR2 FQGNSA. CDR3 in DNA: TGTGCCAGCAGCTCCTCCGGGACTAGCGGTACAGATACGCAGTATTTT. It translates to CASSSSGTSGTDTQYF. Combining the CDR3 with reference TRBV7-2 and TRBJ2-3 gives the whole variable domain GAGVSQSPSNKVTEKGKDVELRCDPISGHTALYWYRQSLGQGLEFLIYFQGNSAPDKSGLPSDRFSAERTGGSVSTLTIQRTQQEDSAVYLCASSSSGTSGTDTQYFGPGTRLTVL.

The chain couples TRBV28 to TRBJ2-1; 8 nucleotides line up with TRBD2. CDR1 and CDR2 from the germline V gene are MDHEN and SYDVKM. The CDR3 loop spans 15 amino acids. V trimming: 6 bases; J trimming: 4 bases; junction bases outside the gene matches: 8. The DNA of the CDR3 is TGTGCCAGCAGCCGGGGGGGGGCGCGGTACAATGAGCAGTTCTTC. Its protein is CASSRGGARYNEQFF.

The table lists this clonotype with many counts. This sequence joins TRBV12-3 or TRBV12-4 and TRBJ2-2; the D gene is possibly TRBD1 (7 bases). The CDR3 spans 15 residues. Trimming pared 2 bases from V and 4 bases from J, leaving 11 bases between. The DNA for the CDR3 is TGTGCCAGCAGTTTACAGGGGGGAGGCACCGGGGAGCTGTTTTTT. This translates into CASSLQGGGTGELFF.

Many counts were recorded for this clonotype. The chain joins TRBV5-5 to TRBJ1-5; D call uncertain. V was pared by 2 bases and J by 1 base, with 10 bases between. The CDR3 is 15 amino acids. Germline V CDR1 and CDR2: SGHKS, YYEKEE (reference sequence). CDR3 amino acids: CASSFSQASNQPQHF. The DNA for the CDR3 is TGTGCCAGCAGCTTTAGCCAGGCCAGCAATCAGCCCCAGCATTTT.

The chain links TRBV11-2 to TRBJ2-7; 10 bases line up with TRBD1. CDR3 length equals 17 residues. Germline V CDR1 and CDR2: SGHAT, FQNNGV. J was trimmed by 2 bases and V by 1 base; bases with no gene match: 8. This CDR3 reads CASSLGTLGTGAYEQYF. In DNA form, the CDR3 reads TGTGCCAGCAGCTTAGGAACTCTCGGGACAGGGGCCTACGAGCAGTACTTC.

This clonotype was picked up many times. The chain couples TRBV5-1 to TRBJ1-2, with TRBD1 identical over 7 bases. Germline lookup yields CDR1 SGHRS and CDR2 YFSETQ. This CDR3 is 15 amino acids long. With 6 bases clipped from V and 1 base from J, the junction kept 9 bases outside the gene matches. Here the CDR3 DNA reads TGCGCCAGCACCCGGGGACAGCCTTTTAACTATGGCTACACCTTC. Translating gives CASTRGQPFNYGYTF.

This clonotype has a handful of counts. This rearrangement joins TRBV6-5 to TRBJ2-6, with D perhaps being TRBD1 or TRBD2 (5 bases each). In germline, CDR1 is MNHEY, CDR2 SVGAGI. The V gene lost 4 bases and the J gene lost 0 bases, with 10 bases spanning the gap. This CDR3 region has 16 residues. CDR3 in DNA: TGTGCCAGCAGTTGGGGGTCCAACTCTGGGGCCAACGTCCTGACTTTC. Protein product: CASSWGSNSGANVLTF.

This chain uses TRBV4-1 with TRBJ2-7; tentative D call: TRBD1 (6 bases). CDR1 is MGHRA, CDR2 YSYEKL, per germline. V gave up 4 bases and J gave up 6 bases, with 19 bases separating them. CDR3 length equals 15 residues. The CDR3 DNA reads TGCGCCAGCAGCCGCCACCAGATCCAGGGGTTCGAGCAGTACTTC. Its translation is CASSRHQIQGFEQYF.

In this sample, this clonotype turned up a few times. The chain combines TRBV29-1 with TRBJ2-3, with D tentatively TRBD1 (6 bases). From germline, CDR1 is SQVTM and CDR2 ANQGSEA. This CDR3 has 13 residues. V lost 6 bases to trimming and J lost 3 bases, with 13 bases between them. This CDR3 is CSVEQGRTDTQYF. CDR3 sequence (DNA): TGCAGCGTAGAACAGGGTAGGACAGATACGCAGTATTTT.

There are a few counts of this clonotype. J is TRBJ2-4 and V is TRBV20-1, with 11 bases that match TRBD1. V trimming: 8 bases; J trimming: 2 bases; junction bases outside the gene matches: 14. CDR1 DFQATT and CDR2 SNEGSKA come from the germline V gene (reference sequence). The CDR3 is made up of 17 amino acids. The CDR3 reads CSRPGTGGLLSKNIQYF. CDR3 coding DNA: TGCAGTCGCCCCGGGACAGGGGGTTTGCTGTCCAAAAACATTCAGTACTTC.

The V gene is TRBV2, the J gene TRBJ1-5; 8 nucleotides line up with TRBD1. The germline V gene encodes CDR1 SNHLY and CDR2 FYNNEI. The CDR3 spans 16 residues. V was clipped by 7 bases and J by 3 bases; unmatched bases: 11. The CDR3 bases are TGTGCCAGCAAAATCGGCAGGGGGCTGCTCAATCAGCCCCAGCATTTT. This encodes CASKIGRGLLNQPQHF.

The chain carries TRBV20-1 and TRBJ1-1; unclear D gene. Trimming pared 5 bases from V and 0 bases from J, leaving 10 bases between. The CDR3 is made up of 13 amino acids. Germline CDR1 and CDR2: DFQATT and SNEGSKA (reference sequence). The chain's CDR3 is CSAYTHLNTEAFF. The CDR3 nucleotides are TGCAGTGCTTACACGCATTTGAACACTGAAGCTTTCTTT.

This clonotype was observed a handful of times. The chain employs TRBV4-2 and TRBJ2-7, with D perhaps matching TRBD2 (6 bases). CDR1 is LGHNA and CDR2 is YNFKEQ in the germline V gene. The CDR3 is 14 amino acids. Trimming removed 4 bases from V and 3 bases from J, with 13 bases in between. CDR3 amino acids: CASSPGRGDYEQYF. The CDR3 nucleotides are TGTGCCAGCAGCCCAGGGCGGGGTGACTACGAGCAGTACTTC.

This clonotype was seen repeatedly, ten times or more. The chain links TRBV28 to TRBJ2-5; 8 bases line up with TRBD2. CDR1 and CDR2 from the germline V gene are MDHEN and SYDVKM. This CDR3 contains 16 residues. The trim removed 3 bases at V and 4 bases at J, leaving 10 bases unmatched. Here the CDR3 reads CASSFLLAGRGETQYF. Here the CDR3 DNA reads TGTGCCAGCAGTTTCTTGCTAGCGGGTAGGGGAGAGACCCAGTACTTC.

The chain recombines TRBV7-3 with TRBJ2-1; no definite D call. Germline CDR1 reads SGHTA; CDR2 reads FQGTGA. This CDR3 spans 11 amino acids. Trimming removed 2 bases from V and 15 bases from J, with 11 bases in between. DNA of the CDR3: TGTGCCAGCAGCTTACGGGCGCCGGGGTTCTTC. Translated: CASSLRAPGFF. Combining the CDR3 with reference TRBV7-3 and TRBJ2-1 gives the whole variable domain GAGVSQTPSNKVTEKGKYVELRCDPISGHTALYWYRQSLGQGPEFLIYFQGTGAADDSGLPNDRFFAVRPEGSVSTLKIQRTERGDSAVYLCASSLRAPGFFGPGTRLTVL.